This TCR beta chain was found in a study of shared clonotypes between healthy human individuals. General study points: A handful of donors had 4% to 6.5% of their naive CD4 clonotypes in common. Among non-shared clonotypes, generation probabilities were lower than among those shared by all four donors. Blood was the only sampled material, and tissue repertoires likely differ.

In the sorted-subset replicate PCRs, roughly 210 ng DNA, 30,000 or so T cell genomes, was used. Repertoires were generated with immunoSEQ multiplex PCR, while TCRdb's copy carries only in-frame clones and drops some. This sample has about 1.5 million clones, with around 98% found just once. This CDR3 region has 14 residues. The V gene's germline CDR1 is KGHSH and CDR2 LQKENI. V lost 2 bases, J lost 3 bases, and 8 bases lay in between. To note about this clone: Antigen: not known.

This sequence was found in a man aged 25 to 40 in good health. The gene calls are TRBV18 and TRBJ1-5; D remains unclear. The sequenced sample consisted of naive CD4+ T cells sorted from blood. Subset meaning: CD45RA+ positively selected. CDR3 amino acids: CASSPWANNQPQHF. The CDR3 DNA reads as TGTGCCAGCTCACCATGGGCCAACAATCAGCCCCAGCATTTT.